The TCR beta chain described here comes from a study of blood T cell repertoires in COVID-19. Turning to the study itself: Both acute and convalescent COVID-19 samples were obtained from the United States, Italy and Spain.

Original analysis: How many nucleated cells were present was estimated from reference gene primer amplification. Produced via immunoSEQ multiplex PCR; TCRdb's table is partial and in-frame only. V, J and clone size derive from that table, while D and trimming were established from the DNA sequence. Of 250,000 to 350,000 clones listed, roughly nine tenths are singletons. This CDR3 has 14 amino acids. V lost 5 bases, J lost 5 bases, and 13 bases lay in between. Germline-derived CDR1 and CDR2 are SGHDN and FVKESK. The sequence was collected from a young man with active or convalescent COVID-19. Sequenced input: peripheral blood. The chain couples TRBV14 to TRBJ2-1, with a weak D call TRBD2 (5 bases). The chain's CDR3 is CASSRAWGDNEQFF. CDR3 nucleotide sequence: TGTGCCAGCAGCAGGGCATGGGGAGACAATGAGCAGTTCTTC.